This entry features one T cell receptor beta chain sequence. This entry comes from a study of T cell responses to AZD1222 COVID-19 vaccine. Libraries were prepared by immunoSEQ multiplex PCR; TCRdb keeps only in-frame clonotypes and omits some of them. The sample has roughly 70,000 clones; 60% to 85% are singletons. Germline CDR1 reads SGHAT; CDR2 reads FQNNGV. The V and J ends lost 6 bases and 2 bases respectively, with 11 bases between them. CDR3 length: 14 residues. This sample comprised peripheral blood, obtained on day 0 of MenACWY control vaccination. The chain carries TRBV11-2 and TRBJ2-1; the D call may be TRBD1 or TRBD2 (5 bases each). This receptor was taken from an adult in good health. The CDR3 reads CASSPGAAYNEQFF. CDR3 DNA: TGTGCCAGCAGTCCCGGGGCTGCCTACAATGAGCAGTTCTTC.